This entry features one T cell receptor beta chain sequence. The sample belongs to a study of shared clonotypes between healthy human individuals. The method was immunoSEQ multiplex PCR; TCRdb's version includes in-frame clones alone and lacks a portion of them. This sample carries roughly 2.6 million clones, around 94% of them seen once, and the ten largest clones take over 0.12%. The TCR was taken from a man aged 18 to 35 in good health. Sequencing used naive CD4+ T cells sorted from blood. Subset reported: CD45RA+ positively selected.

The CDR3 DNA reads as TGTGCCAGCAGCTTAGCGGGACTAGTCTACGAGCAGTACTTC. Translated, it gives CASSLAGLVYEQYF. The gene calls are TRBV7-2 and TRBJ2-7, with 8 nucleotides matching TRBD2. V dropped 0 bases and J dropped 3; count of bases not matched to a gene: 1. CDR1 is SGHTA, CDR2 FQGNSA, per germline. This CDR3 contains 14 residues.